The rows below give T cell receptor beta chains drawn from one sample of a study of blood T cell repertoires in COVID-19. Profiled with immunoSEQ multiplex PCR; TCRdb holds only in-frame clones, not every one. The sample has about 97,000 clones, 85% to 95% seen once. The sequencing input was peripheral blood. These receptors originate from a man aged 50 to 60 with active COVID-19. Each CDR3 is given with its conserved first and last residue. The D gene is left open where the match is weak. Size is stated for part of the rows, as once, few or many counts, or as a class when the clone is expanded.

clone_size d_call j_call v_call cdr3_aa cdr3_nt
. TRBD2 TRBJ2-3 TRBV14 CASSQGLARDTQYF TGTGCCAGCAGCCAGGGACTAGCTAGAGATACGCAGTATTTT
. TRBD1 TRBJ2-3 TRBV5-1 CASSLGQGNSDTQYF TGCGCCAGCAGCCTGGGACAGGGAAACTCGGATACGCAGTATTTT
. . TRBJ1-2 TRBV18 CASSPDRTLYGYTF TGTGCCAGCTCACCAGACAGAACTCTCTATGGCTACACCTTC
. . TRBJ2-1 TRBV6-1 CASSDPAAVDYNEQFF TGTGCCAGCAGTGATCCCGCAGCGGTCGATTACAATGAGCAGTTCTTC
few TRBD1 TRBJ1-5 TRBV5-3 CARSSDRGQPQHF TGTGCCAGAAGCTCGGACAGGGGCCAGCCCCAGCATTTT
. TRBD1 TRBJ1-1 TRBV7-3 CASSSRQGTEAFF TGTGCCAGCAGCTCGAGACAGGGCACTGAAGCTTTCTTT
few TRBD1 TRBJ1-2 TRBV27 CASSLRGQYGYTF TGTGCCAGCAGTTTAAGGGGACAGTATGGCTACACCTTC
. . TRBJ1-1 TRBV28 CASNSGVAMNTEAFF TGTGCCAGCAATTCAGGGGTGGCCATGAACACTGAAGCTTTCTTT
. TRBD2 TRBJ2-1 TRBV7-3 CASSPRWPGGEQFF TGTGCCAGCAGCCCGCGTTGGCCGGGAGGGGAGCAGTTCTTC
. TRBD1 TRBJ2-1 TRBV2 CASSEGTGGYNEQFF TGTGCCAGCAGTGAAGGGACAGGAGGCTACAATGAGCAGTTCTTC
. . TRBJ1-5 TRBV3-1/TRBV3-2 CASSQDVQANQPQHF TGTGCCAGCAGCCAAGATGTACAGGCTAATCAGCCCCAGCATTTT
. TRBD1 TRBJ1-2 TRBV28 CASSKTIPGQGEGYTF TGTGCCAGCAGCAAGACGATACCGGGACAGGGGGAAGGCTACACCTTC
once TRBD1 TRBJ1-4 TRBV5-1 CASSLGGQGESEKLFF TGCGCCAGCAGCTTGGGGGGACAGGGGGAAAGTGAAAAACTGTTTTTT
. TRBD1 TRBJ1-2 TRBV29-1 CSVDSSLCIPGQGVCGYNRWTPF TGCAGCGTTGATTCAAGTTTATGCATTCCGGGACAGGGGGTATGTGGCTACAACCGATGGACGCCCTTC
. TRBD1 TRBJ2-7 TRBV9 CASSVDPGASGQVSYEQYF TGTGCCAGCAGCGTAGACCCAGGCGCGTCGGGACAGGTCTCCTACGAGCAGTACTTC
. . TRBJ2-3 TRBV5-4 CASSLAGARDTQYF TGTGCCAGCAGCTTGGCAGGGGCGAGAGATACGCAGTATTTT
once TRBD2 TRBJ2-7 TRBV30 CVFIAGDPPEQYF TGTGTCTTCATAGCGGGAGACCCCCCCGAGCAGTACTTC
once TRBD2 TRBJ2-7 TRBV6-1 CASSDRGLANEQYF TGTGCCAGCAGTGATCGGGGACTAGCCAACGAGCAGTACTTC
. . TRBJ1-4 TRBV15 CATSRTAGEKLFF TGTGCCACCAGCAGGACAGCTGGCGAAAAACTGTTTTTT
once . TRBJ2-3 TRBV28 CASSTHRGTDTQYF TGTGCCAGCAGCACCCACAGGGGCACAGATACGCAGTATTTT
once . TRBJ2-1 TRBV3-1/TRBV3-2 CASSPEENRHEQFF TGTGCCAGCAGCCCCGAGGAGAACAGGCATGAGCAGTTCTTC
. . TRBJ2-5 TRBV24-1 CATSTGGRETQYF TGTGCCACCTCCACCGGCGGGCGAGAGACCCAGTACTTC
. . TRBJ2-7 TRBV28 CASSPAPDRYYEQYF TGTGCCAGCAGTCCCGCACCGGACAGATACTACGAGCAGTACTTC
. TRBD1 TRBJ1-5 TRBV28 CASSRDRGYSNQPQHF TGTGCCAGCAGCAGGGACAGGGGTTATAGCAATCAGCCCCAGCATTTT
few . TRBJ1-3 TRBV10-3 CAISTGYSGNTIYF TGTGCCATCAGTACAGGGTACTCTGGAAACACCATATATTTT
. TRBD1 TRBJ2-1 TRBV5-8 CASSLRDRSVNEQFF TGTGCCAGCAGCCTCCGGGACAGGAGCGTCAATGAGCAGTTCTTC
. . TRBJ2-3 TRBV15 CATSRMPTGTSTDTQYF TGTGCCACCAGCCGAATGCCGACAGGGACTAGCACAGATACGCAGTATTTT
. . TRBJ1-1 TRBV28 CASSTGSRAEAFF TGTGCCAGCAGTACAGGGAGTAGGGCTGAAGCTTTCTTT
. TRBD1 TRBJ1-2 TRBV28 CASTTGQLYGYTF TGTGCCAGCACCACGGGACAGCTCTATGGCTACACCTTC
. TRBD2 TRBJ2-3 TRBV28 CASSSGLARVGGTDTQYF TGTGCCAGCAGTTCGGGACTAGCGAGAGTAGGTGGCACAGATACGCAGTATTTT
. . TRBJ2-1 TRBV30 CAWSARRAVRSYNEQFF TGTGCCTGGAGCGCCCGGCGGGCGGTCCGCTCCTACAATGAGCAGTTCTTC
. TRBD1 TRBJ2-7 TRBV27 CASSPRAGGSYEQYF TGTGCCAGCAGTCCGAGGGCAGGGGGCTCCTACGAGCAGTACTTC
. TRBD1 TRBJ1-2 TRBV28 CASRPTGGNYGYTF TGTGCCAGCAGGCCGACAGGGGGTAACTATGGCTACACCTTC
once TRBD1 TRBJ1-6 TRBV5-1 CASSFGTVNSPLHF TGCGCCAGCAGCTTTGGGACAGTAAATTCACCCCTCCACTTT
many . TRBJ1-1 TRBV4-1 CASSQDRGGSTEAFF TGCGCCAGCAGCCAAGATCGGGGGGGAAGCACTGAAGCTTTCTTT
. TRBD1 TRBJ1-6 TRBV6-1 CASSELPNRGGSPLHF TGTGCCAGCAGTGAACTACCAAACAGGGGGGGCTCACCCCTCCACTTT
. TRBD1 TRBJ2-2 TRBV6-5 CASSYMTGGGGELFF TGTGCCAGCAGTTATATGACAGGGGGCGGCGGGGAGCTGTTTTTT
. TRBD1 TRBJ2-1 TRBV18 CASSPSTGGLGEQFF TGTGCCAGCTCACCATCGACAGGGGGTTTAGGTGAGCAGTTCTTC
. . TRBJ2-3 TRBV5-1 CASLRSGGSTDTQYF TGCGCCAGTCTACGGAGCGGCGGGAGCACAGATACGCAGTATTTT
once TRBD2 TRBJ2-5 TRBV6-5 CASSSGRAGETQYF TGTGCCAGCAGTAGCGGGAGGGCCGGAGAGACCCAGTACTTC
. TRBD2 TRBJ2-4 TRBV28 CASSLGTSGRAGKNIQYF TGTGCCAGCAGTTTAGGGACTAGCGGGAGGGCCGGCAAAAACATTCAGTACTTC
. TRBD1 TRBJ1-1 TRBV5-1 CASSPRTGTIFGTEAFF TGCGCCAGCAGCCCCCGGACAGGGACCATATTTGGCACTGAAGCTTTCTTT
. TRBD1 TRBJ1-4 TRBV5-1 CASSGDGTGEKLFF TGCGCCAGCAGCGGGGACGGGACAGGGGAAAAACTGTTTTTT
. . TRBJ1-4 TRBV28 CASSNLAGAMRGEKLFF TGTGCCAGCAGTAATCTCGCAGGGGCTATGAGAGGTGAAAAACTGTTTTTT
once TRBD2 TRBJ2-1 TRBV19 CASSTRTSGPYNEQFF TGTGCCAGTAGTACTAGGACTAGCGGGCCATACAATGAGCAGTTCTTC
. TRBD1 TRBJ1-2 TRBV28 CASSGGQAHRGYTF TGTGCCAGCAGCGGGGGACAGGCACATCGAGGCTACACCTTC
once . TRBJ2-2 TRBV4-2 CASSQDRRGGELFF TGTGCCAGCAGCCAAGATAGACGAGGCGGGGAGCTGTTTTTT
. TRBD2 TRBJ2-1 TRBV18 CASSPQDSGINNEQFF TGTGCCAGCTCACCACAGGATAGCGGGATTAACAATGAGCAGTTCTTC
. TRBD1 TRBJ1-3 TRBV6-5 CASSLQGASGNTIYF TGTGCCAGCAGCCTACAGGGGGCAAGTGGAAACACCATATATTTT
. TRBD2 TRBJ2-1 TRBV28 CASRDWEGQGEQFF TGTGCCAGCAGGGACTGGGAGGGGCAGGGAGAGCAGTTCTTC
. . TRBJ1-1 TRBV19 CASKGVIAFF TGTGCCAGTAAGGGGGTTATTGCTTTCTTT
. . TRBJ2-1 TRBV7-3 CASSSDVGASNEQFF TGTGCCAGCAGTTCTGATGTGGGAGCAAGCAATGAGCAGTTCTTC
. TRBD2 TRBJ2-1 TRBV18 CASSPTSGTTVEQFF TGTGCCAGCTCACCGACCTCCGGGACTACCGTTGAGCAGTTCTTC
. TRBD1 TRBJ1-2 TRBV28 CASSFRSGGADGYTF TGTGCCAGCAGTTTCCGCTCAGGGGGCGCCGACGGCTACACCTTC